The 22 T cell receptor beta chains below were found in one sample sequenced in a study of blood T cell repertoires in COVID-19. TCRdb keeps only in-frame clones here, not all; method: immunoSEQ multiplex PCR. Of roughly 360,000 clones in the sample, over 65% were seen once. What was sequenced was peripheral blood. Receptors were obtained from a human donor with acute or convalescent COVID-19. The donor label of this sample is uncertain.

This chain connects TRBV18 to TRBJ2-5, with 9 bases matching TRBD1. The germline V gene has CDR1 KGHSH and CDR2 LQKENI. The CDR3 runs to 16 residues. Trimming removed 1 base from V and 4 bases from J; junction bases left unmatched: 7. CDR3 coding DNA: TGTGCCAGCTCACCACTACGGGACAGGGTTCTAGAGACCCAGTACTTC. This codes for CASSPLRDRVLETQYF.

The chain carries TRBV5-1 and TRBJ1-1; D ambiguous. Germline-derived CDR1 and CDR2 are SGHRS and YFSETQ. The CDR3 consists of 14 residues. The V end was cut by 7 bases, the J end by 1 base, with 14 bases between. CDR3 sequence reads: CASRWEGKNTEAFF. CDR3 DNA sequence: TGCGCCAGCCGTTGGGAGGGCAAGAACACTGAAGCTTTCTTT.

The CDR3 bases are TGTGCCAGCAGCCAGGTACCGGGACAGGGAGGGATCTCCTATAATTCACCCCTCCACTTT. Translated, it gives CASSQVPGQGGISYNSPLHF. The rearrangement joins TRBV4-2 to TRBJ1-6; 9 nucleotides agree with TRBD1. Losses at the gene ends were 3 bases for V and 0 bases for J; bases not matched to a gene: 12. There are 20 residues in the CDR3. CDR1 and CDR2 (germline): LGHNA, YNFKEQ.

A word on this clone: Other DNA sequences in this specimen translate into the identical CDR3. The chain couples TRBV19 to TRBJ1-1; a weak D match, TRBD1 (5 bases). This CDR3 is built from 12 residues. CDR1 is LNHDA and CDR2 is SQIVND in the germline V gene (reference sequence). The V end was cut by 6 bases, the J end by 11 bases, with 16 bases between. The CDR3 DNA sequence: TGTGCCAGTAGCGAACAGGTCGGGCTGGCTTTCTTT. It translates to CASSEQVGLAFF.

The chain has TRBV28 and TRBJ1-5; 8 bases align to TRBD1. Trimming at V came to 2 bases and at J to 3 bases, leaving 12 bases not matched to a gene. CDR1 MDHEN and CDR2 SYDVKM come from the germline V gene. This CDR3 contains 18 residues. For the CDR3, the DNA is TGTGCCAGCAGTTTAGGTGGCGGACAGGGAAGAATCAATCAGCCCCAGCATTTT. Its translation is CASSLGGGQGRINQPQHF.

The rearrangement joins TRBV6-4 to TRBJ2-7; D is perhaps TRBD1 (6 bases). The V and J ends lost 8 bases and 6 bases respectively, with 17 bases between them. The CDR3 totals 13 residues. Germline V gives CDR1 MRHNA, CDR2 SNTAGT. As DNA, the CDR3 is TGTGCCAGCGGGTCCGGAACAGGGTGCGAGCAGTACTTC. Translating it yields CASGSGTGCEQYF.

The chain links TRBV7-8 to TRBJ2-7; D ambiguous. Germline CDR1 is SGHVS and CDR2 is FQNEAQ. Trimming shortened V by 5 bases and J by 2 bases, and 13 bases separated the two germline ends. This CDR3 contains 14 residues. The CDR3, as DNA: TGTGCCAGCAGCCCACTGAGATTACCCTACGAGCAGTACTTC. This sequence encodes CASSPLRLPYEQYF. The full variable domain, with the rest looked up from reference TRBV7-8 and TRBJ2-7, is GAGVSQSPRYKVAKRGQDVALRCDPISGHVSLFWYQQALGQGPEFLTYFQNEAQLDKSGLPSDRFFAERPEGSVSTLKIQRTQQEDSAVYLCASSPLRLPYEQYFGPGTRLTVT.

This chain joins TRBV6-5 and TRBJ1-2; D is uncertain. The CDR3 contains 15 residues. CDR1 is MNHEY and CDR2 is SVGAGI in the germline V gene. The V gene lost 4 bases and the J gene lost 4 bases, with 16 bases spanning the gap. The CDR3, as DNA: TGTGCCAGCAGTTTCCCCGCTACAGAAATCTATGGCTACACCTTC. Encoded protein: CASSFPATEIYGYTF.

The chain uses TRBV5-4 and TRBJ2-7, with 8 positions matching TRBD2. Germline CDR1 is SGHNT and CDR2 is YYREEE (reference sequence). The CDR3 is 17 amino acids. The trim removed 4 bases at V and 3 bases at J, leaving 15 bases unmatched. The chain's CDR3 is CASSPMGMAGGYYEQYF. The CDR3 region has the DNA TGTGCCAGCAGCCCTATGGGGATGGCGGGAGGTTACTACGAGCAGTACTTC.

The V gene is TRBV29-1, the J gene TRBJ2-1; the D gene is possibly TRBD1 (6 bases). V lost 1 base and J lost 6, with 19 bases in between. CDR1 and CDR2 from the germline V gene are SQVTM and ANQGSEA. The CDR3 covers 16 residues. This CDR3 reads CSVEGVPPRGFNEQFF. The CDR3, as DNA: TGCAGCGTTGAAGGGGTACCCCCCAGGGGCTTCAATGAGCAGTTCTTC.

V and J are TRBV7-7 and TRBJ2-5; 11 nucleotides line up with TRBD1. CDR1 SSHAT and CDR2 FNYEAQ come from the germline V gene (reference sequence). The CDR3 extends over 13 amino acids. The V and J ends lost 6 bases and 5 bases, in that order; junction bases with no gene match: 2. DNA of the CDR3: TGTGCCAGCAGTAGGGACAGGGGGGAGACCCAGTACTTC. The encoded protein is CASSRDRGETQYF.

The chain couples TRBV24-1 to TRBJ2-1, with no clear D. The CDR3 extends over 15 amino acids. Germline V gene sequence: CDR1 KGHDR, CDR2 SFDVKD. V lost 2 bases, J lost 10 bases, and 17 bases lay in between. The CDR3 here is CATSDSKIPTREQFF. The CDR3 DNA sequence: TGTGCCACCAGTGATTCGAAGATCCCCACAAGAGAGCAGTTCTTC.

The DNA for the CDR3 is TGTGCCTGGAGCACTGGACATCGGAACACTGAAGCTTTCTTT. Translation gives CAWSTGHRNTEAFF. V usage is TRBV30 and J usage is TRBJ1-1, with D maybe TRBD1 (5 bases). V lost 3 bases to trimming and J lost 1 base, with 12 bases between them. Germline V gives CDR1 GTSNPN, CDR2 SVGIG (reference sequence). CDR3 length equals 14 residues.

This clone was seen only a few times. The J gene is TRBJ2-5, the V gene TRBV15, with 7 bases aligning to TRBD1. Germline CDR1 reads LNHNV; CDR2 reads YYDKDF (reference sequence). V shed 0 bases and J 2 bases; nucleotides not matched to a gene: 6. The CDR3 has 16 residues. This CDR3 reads CATSRDGTARQETQYF. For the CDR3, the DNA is TGTGCCACCAGCAGAGATGGGACAGCCAGGCAAGAGACCCAGTACTTC. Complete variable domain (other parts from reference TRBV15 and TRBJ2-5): DAMVIQNPRYQVTQFGKPVTLSCSQTLNHNVMYWYQQKSSQAPKLLFHYYDKDFNNEADTPDNFQSRRPNTSFCFLDIRSPGLGDTAMYLCATSRDGTARQETQYFGPGTRLLVL.

CDR3 sequence reads: CASSLALSGGTPTDTQYF. DNA for the CDR3: TGTGCCAGCAGCTTAGCCCTTAGCGGGGGCACGCCCACAGATACGCAGTATTTT. The V gene is TRBV7-8, the J gene TRBJ2-3; 9 nucleotides match TRBD2. Germline V gene lookup returns CDR1 SGHVS and CDR2 FQNEAQ. The CDR3 is 18 residues long. The V and J ends lost 0 bases and 2 bases, in that order; junction bases with no gene match: 9. Full variable domain (rest looked up from reference TRBV7-8 and TRBJ2-3): GAGVSQSPRYKVAKRGQDVALRCDPISGHVSLFWYQQALGQGPEFLTYFQNEAQLDKSGLPSDRFFAERPEGSVSTLKIQRTQQEDSAVYLCASSLALSGGTPTDTQYFGPGTRLTVL.

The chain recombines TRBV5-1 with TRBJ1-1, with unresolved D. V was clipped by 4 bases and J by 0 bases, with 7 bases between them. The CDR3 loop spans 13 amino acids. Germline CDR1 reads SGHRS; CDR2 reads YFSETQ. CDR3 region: CASSVRMNTEAFF. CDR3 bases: TGCGCCAGCAGCGTGCGCATGAACACTGAAGCTTTCTTT.

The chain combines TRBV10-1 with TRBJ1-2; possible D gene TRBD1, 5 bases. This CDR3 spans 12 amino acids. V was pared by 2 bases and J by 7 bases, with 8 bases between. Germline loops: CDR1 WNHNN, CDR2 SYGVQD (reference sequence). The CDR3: CASSEGAVGYTF. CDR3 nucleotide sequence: TGCGCCAGCAGTGAGGGGGCTGTTGGCTACACCTTC.

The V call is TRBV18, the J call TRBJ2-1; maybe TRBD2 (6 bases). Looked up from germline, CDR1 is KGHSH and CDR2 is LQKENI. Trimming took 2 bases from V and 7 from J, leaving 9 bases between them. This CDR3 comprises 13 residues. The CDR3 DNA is TGTGCCAGCTCACCAATAGCGGCAAATGAGCAGTTCTTC. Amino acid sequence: CASSPIAANEQFF.

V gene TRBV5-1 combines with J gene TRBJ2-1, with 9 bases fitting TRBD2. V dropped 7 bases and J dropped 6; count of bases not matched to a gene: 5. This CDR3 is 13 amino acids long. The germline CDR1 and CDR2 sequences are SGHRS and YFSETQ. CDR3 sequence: CASEAGGGNEQFF. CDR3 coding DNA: TGCGCCAGCGAGGCGGGAGGGGGCAATGAGCAGTTCTTC.

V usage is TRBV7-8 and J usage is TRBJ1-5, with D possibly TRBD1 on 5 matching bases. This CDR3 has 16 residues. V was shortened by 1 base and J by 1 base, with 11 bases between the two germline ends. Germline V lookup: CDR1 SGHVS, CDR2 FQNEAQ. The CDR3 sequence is CASSLEGVLSNQPQHF. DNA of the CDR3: TGTGCCAGCAGCTTAGAAGGGGTGTTGAGCAATCAGCCCCAGCATTTT.

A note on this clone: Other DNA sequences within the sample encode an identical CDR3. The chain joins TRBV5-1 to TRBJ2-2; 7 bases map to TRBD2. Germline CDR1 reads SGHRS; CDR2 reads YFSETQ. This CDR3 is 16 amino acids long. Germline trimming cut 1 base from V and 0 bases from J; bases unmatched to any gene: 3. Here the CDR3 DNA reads TGCGCCAGCAGCTTGTGGGGGGGAGCGAACACCGGGGAGCTGTTTTTT. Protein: CASSLWGGANTGELFF.

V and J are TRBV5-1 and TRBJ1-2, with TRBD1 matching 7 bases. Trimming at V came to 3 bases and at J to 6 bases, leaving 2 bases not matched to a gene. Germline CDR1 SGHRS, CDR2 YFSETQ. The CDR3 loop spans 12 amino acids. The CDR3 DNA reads TGCGCCAGCAGCTCCGGGACAGATGGCTACACCTTC. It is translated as CASSSGTDGYTF. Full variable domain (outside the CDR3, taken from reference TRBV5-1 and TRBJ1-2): KAGVTQTPRYLIKTRGQQVTLSCSPISGHRSVSWYQQTPGQGLQFLFEYFSETQRNKGNFPGRFSGRQFSNSRSEMNVSTLELGDSALYLCASSSGTDGYTFGSGTRLTVV.